Listed below are T cell receptor beta chains from one sample, sequenced in a study of blood T cell repertoires in COVID-19. Some clones are missing from TCRdb's copy, which holds only in-frame ones; the method was immunoSEQ multiplex PCR. Counted here are 75,000 to 90,000 clones, about nine tenths occurring once; the ten biggest clones make up under 8.5%. The sequenced material came from peripheral blood. These receptors were collected from a man between 18 and 29 years old with COVID-19, enrolled during active disease. CDR3s include the opening cysteine and the closing phenylalanine or tryptophan. The D gene is left open where the match is weak. Not all rows give a size; the values are once, few, many and, for expanded clones, a class.

clone_size	v_call	j_call	d_call	cdr3_aa	cdr3_nt
.	TRBV3-1/TRBV3-2	TRBJ1-2	.	CASNQGGGNYGYTF	TGTGCCAGCAACCAGGGCGGCGGGAACTATGGCTACACCTTC
.	TRBV28	TRBJ1-1	TRBD1	CASSTQGAWGTEAFF	TGTGCCAGCAGTACCCAGGGGGCTTGGGGCACTGAAGCTTTCTTT
once	TRBV6-4	TRBJ2-2	TRBD1	CASSEGQGAGTGELFF	TGTGCCAGCAGTGAGGGACAGGGGGCCGGCACCGGGGAGCTGTTTTTT
.	TRBV6-6	TRBJ2-7	TRBD2	CASSYLAGGVYEQYF	TGTGCCAGCAGTTACCTAGCGGGAGGCGTCTACGAGCAGTACTTC
.	TRBV6-5	TRBJ2-7	.	CASRKNRQSPYEQYF	TGTGCCAGCAGGAAAAACCGACAGAGTCCTTACGAGCAGTACTTC
.	TRBV7-2	TRBJ2-7	TRBD1	CASSPLGTAYEQYF	TGTGCCAGCAGCCCCCTCGGGACAGCCTACGAGCAGTACTTC
.	TRBV27	TRBJ1-1	.	CASSLGRGVQTEAFF	TGTGCCAGCAGCCTCGGGCGGGGGGTGCAGACTGAAGCTTTCTTT
.	TRBV9	TRBJ2-2	TRBD2	CASSPRLAGARGTGELFF	TGTGCCAGCAGCCCCCGACTAGCGGGAGCCCGTGGCACCGGGGAGCTGTTTTTT
.	TRBV6-2/TRBV6-3	TRBJ2-7	.	CASTPGGWQYF	TGTGCCAGCACCCCTGGGGGGTGGCAGTACTTC
few	TRBV19	TRBJ2-7	TRBD2	CASSTSGIPNEQYF	TGTGCCAGTAGTACTAGCGGGATACCCAACGAGCAGTACTTC
.	TRBV7-2	TRBJ1-3	.	CASSLGSLGNTIYF	TGTGCCAGCAGCTTAGGGTCACTCGGAAACACCATATATTTT
.	TRBV4-1	TRBJ1-1	TRBD1	CASSLLPGGWGNTEAFF	TGCGCCAGCAGCCTCCTCCCAGGGGGTTGGGGGAACACTGAAGCTTTCTTT
once	TRBV5-5	TRBJ2-1	.	CASSLSGSAYNEQFF	TGTGCCAGCAGCTTGTCCGGGAGTGCCTACAATGAGCAGTTCTTC
.	TRBV2	TRBJ2-1	TRBD1	CASSPPTGPYNEQFF	TGTGCCAGCAGTCCTCCGACAGGGCCATACAATGAGCAGTTCTTC
.	TRBV5-6	TRBJ1-5	TRBD1	CASSLNRGPHSNQPQHF	TGTGCCAGCAGCCTTAACAGGGGCCCTCATAGCAATCAGCCCCAGCATTTT
once	TRBV2	TRBJ2-4	TRBD1	CASSRTGDAIQYF	TGTGCCAGCAGTAGGACAGGGGATGCCATTCAGTACTTC
.	TRBV2	TRBJ2-7	.	CASSEVTAYEQYF	TGTGCCAGCAGTGAAGTGACAGCCTACGAGCAGTACTTC
.	TRBV6-1	TRBJ2-7	.	CASSEWGVGVDYEQYF	TGTGCCAGCAGTGAATGGGGGGTAGGGGTAGACTACGAGCAGTACTTC
.	TRBV5-1	TRBJ2-7	.	CASSSPGYEQYF	TGCGCCAGCAGCTCGCCGGGCTACGAGCAGTACTTC
.	TRBV9	TRBJ2-7	TRBD2	CASSGGLADYEQYF	TGTGCCAGCAGCGGGGGACTAGCGGACTACGAGCAGTACTTC
.	TRBV11-2	TRBJ1-6	.	CASSLGARDSPLHF	TGTGCCAGCAGCTTAGGCGCCAGGGATTCACCCCTCCACTTT
.	TRBV5-6	TRBJ1-1	.	CASSFGPGVTEAFF	TGTGCCAGCAGCTTTGGGCCAGGTGTGACTGAAGCTTTCTTT
.	TRBV4-2	TRBJ2-1	TRBD2	CASSPKPGLAGGRSSYNEQFF	TGTGCCAGCAGCCCAAAGCCCGGACTAGCGGGAGGGCGGAGCTCCTACAATGAGCAGTTCTTC
.	TRBV4-3	TRBJ2-3	.	CASSPDGGGVSRTQYF	TGCGCCAGCAGCCCGGACGGGGGTGGGGTATCCAGGACGCAGTATTTT
.	TRBV13	TRBJ1-2	.	CASSLGGSGYTF	TGTGCCAGCAGCTTAGGGGGCTCGGGCTACACCTTC
.	TRBV13	TRBJ2-3	.	CASSLVTHTDTQYF	TGTGCCAGCAGCTTAGTCACTCACACAGATACGCAGTATTTT
.	TRBV10-3	TRBJ2-7	TRBD1	CAISEGDSSYEQYF	TGTGCCATCAGTGAAGGGGACAGCTCCTACGAGCAGTACTTC
few	TRBV7-8	TRBJ1-2	.	CASRGTGGGYTF	TGTGCCAGCAGGGGGACGGGGGGTGGCTACACCTTC
.	TRBV19	TRBJ1-5	.	CATRDFSNQPQHF	TGTGCCACTCGGGATTTTAGCAATCAGCCCCAGCATTTT
.	TRBV28	TRBJ1-5	TRBD1	CASSAPGGAQPQHF	TGTGCCAGCAGTGCCCCAGGGGGAGCTCAGCCCCAGCATTTT
.	TRBV12-3/TRBV12-4	TRBJ2-3	.	CASQEGDTQYF	TGTGCCAGTCAAGAGGGAGATACGCAGTATTTT
few	TRBV4-1	TRBJ2-7	TRBD1	CASSHPGTGGYEQYF	TGCGCCAGCAGCCACCCCGGGACAGGGGGTTACGAGCAGTACTTC
.	TRBV6-1	TRBJ1-2	TRBD1	CASSEALGGVYGYTF	TGTGCCAGCAGTGAAGCGCTAGGGGGCGTCTATGGCTACACCTTC
once	TRBV28	TRBJ2-5	.	CASKPGWGIQETQYF	TGTGCCAGCAAACCAGGGTGGGGTATCCAAGAGACCCAGTACTTC
.	TRBV27	TRBJ1-1	.	CASSFHQNTEAFF	TGTGCCAGCAGTTTCCATCAGAACACTGAAGCTTTCTTT
.	TRBV15	TRBJ1-3	.	CATATGTSGNTIYF	TGTGCCACCGCAACAGGGACGAGTGGAAACACCATATATTTT